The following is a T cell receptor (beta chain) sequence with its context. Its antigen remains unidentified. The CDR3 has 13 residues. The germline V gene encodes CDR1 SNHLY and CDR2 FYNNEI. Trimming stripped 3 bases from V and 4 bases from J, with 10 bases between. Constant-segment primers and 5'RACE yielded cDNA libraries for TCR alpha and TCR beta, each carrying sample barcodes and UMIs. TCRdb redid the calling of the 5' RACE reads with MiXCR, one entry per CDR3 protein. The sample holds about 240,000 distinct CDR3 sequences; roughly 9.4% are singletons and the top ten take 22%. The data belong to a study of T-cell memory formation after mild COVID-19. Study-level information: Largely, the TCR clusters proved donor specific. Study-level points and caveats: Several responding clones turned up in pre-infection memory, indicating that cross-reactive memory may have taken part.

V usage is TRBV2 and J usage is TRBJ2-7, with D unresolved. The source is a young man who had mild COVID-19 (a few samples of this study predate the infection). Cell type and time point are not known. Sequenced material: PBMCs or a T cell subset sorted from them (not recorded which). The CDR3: CASSDELEYEQYV. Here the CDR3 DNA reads TGTGCCAGCAGTGATGAGCTAGAGTACGAGCAGTACGTC.